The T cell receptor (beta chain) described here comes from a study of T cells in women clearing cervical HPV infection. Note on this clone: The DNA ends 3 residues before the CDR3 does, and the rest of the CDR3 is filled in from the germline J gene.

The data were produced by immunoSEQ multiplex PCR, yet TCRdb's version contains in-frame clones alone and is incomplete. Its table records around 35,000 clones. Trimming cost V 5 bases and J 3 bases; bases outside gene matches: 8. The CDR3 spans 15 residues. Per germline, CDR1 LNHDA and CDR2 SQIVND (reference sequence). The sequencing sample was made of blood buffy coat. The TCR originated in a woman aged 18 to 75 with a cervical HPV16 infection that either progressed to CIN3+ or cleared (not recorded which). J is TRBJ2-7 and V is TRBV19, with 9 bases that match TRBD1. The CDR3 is CASSVPGQGYYEQYF. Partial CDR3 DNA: TGTGCCAGTAGTGTACCGGGACAGGGATACTACGAG.